Shown below are 27 T cell receptor beta chains from a single sample sequenced in a study of T cell repertoires in cytomegalovirus infection. TCRdb ran MiXCR on the reads and lists one entry per CDR3 protein. Here the sample spans about 260,000 distinct CDR3 sequences, about 13% being singletons. Sequenced sample: PBMCs. The receptors derive from a human donor in good health (CMV status not recorded). Some clones in this sample may be carry-over from other donors' samples.

This clonotype showed up many times. The chain is built from TRBV7-9 and TRBJ2-3, with TRBD2 matching 7 bases. With 0 bases clipped from V and 6 bases from J, the junction kept 12 bases outside the gene matches. The CDR3 covers 17 residues. Germline CDR1 and CDR2: SEHNR and FQNEAQ (reference sequence). CDR3 region: CASSLALNGRGEDTQYF. DNA for the CDR3: TGTGCCAGCAGCTTAGCCCTCAACGGTCGGGGGGAGGATACGCAGTATTTT. The full variable domain, in which reference TRBV7-9 and TRBJ2-3 provide the parts outside the CDR3, is DTGVSQNPRHKITKRGQNVTFRCDPISEHNRLYWYRQTLGQGPEFLTYFQNEAQLEKSRLLSDRFSAERPKGSFSTLEIQRTEQGDSAMYLCASSLALNGRGEDTQYFGPGTRLTVL.

This clonotype has a count of ten or more. CDR3 bases: TGCAGTGGAGAGGACAGGGACGACAATGAGCAGTTCTTC. Translating it yields CSGEDRDDNEQFF. V usage is TRBV20-1 and J usage is TRBJ2-1, with 8 nucleotides matching TRBD1. The CDR3 is made up of 13 amino acids. With 7 bases clipped from V and 5 bases from J, the junction kept 7 bases outside the gene matches. The germline V gene encodes CDR1 DFQATT and CDR2 SNEGSKA (reference sequence).

This clonotype was found many times. This chain joins TRBV7-6 and TRBJ2-7, with D perhaps matching TRBD1 (6 bases). V gave up 2 bases and J gave up 3 bases, with 17 bases separating them. From germline, CDR1 is SGHVS and CDR2 FNYEAQ. This CDR3 has 16 residues. CDR3 nucleotides: TGTGCCAGCAGCTTACTCTCGGCAGGGGTCTTCTACGAGCAGTACTTC. This encodes CASSLLSAGVFYEQYF.

This clonotype was counted many times. As DNA, the CDR3 is TGTGCCAGCAGTCCAGGCTGGAACACTGAAGCTTTCTTT. This codes for CASSPGWNTEAFF. The V and J genes are TRBV6-5 and TRBJ1-1; D not certain. The ends were cut back, 5 bases at V and 1 base at J, with 8 bases in the middle. The CDR3 consists of 13 residues. Germline CDR1 is MNHEY and CDR2 is SVGAGI.

This clonotype was picked up a small number of times. The chain couples TRBV20-1 to TRBJ2-7, with 9 bases lining up with TRBD1. The germline V gene has CDR1 DFQATT and CDR2 SNEGSKA (reference sequence). The trim removed 6 bases at V and 3 bases at J, leaving 12 bases unmatched. This CDR3 comprises 15 residues. CDR3 protein: CSALLPGTGNYEQYF. CDR3 DNA sequence: TGCAGTGCCCTCCTCCCCGGGACAGGGAACTACGAGCAGTACTTC.

V gene TRBV7-9 combines with J gene TRBJ2-3, with a tentative D call TRBD2 (6 bases). From germline, CDR1 is SEHNR and CDR2 FQNEAQ (reference sequence). The V end lost 6 bases, the J end lost 6 bases, and 19 bases lay between the germline ends. The CDR3 spans 15 residues. The CDR3: CASSYGGAAHDTQYF. CDR3 coding DNA: TGTGCCAGCAGTTATGGAGGGGCGGCCCACGATACGCAGTATTTT.

This clonotype appeared many times. This chain's CDR3 is CASSFPGTGGYEQYF. The CDR3 region has the DNA TGTGCCAGCAGTTTTCCCGGGACAGGAGGTTACGAGCAGTACTTC. The chain has TRBV7-2 and TRBJ2-7; TRBD1 aligns across 8 bases. The V gene end was trimmed by 6 bases and the J gene end by 4 bases; junction bases not matched to a gene: 11. The germline V gene encodes CDR1 SGHTA and CDR2 FQGNSA. This CDR3 spans 15 amino acids.

The chain uses TRBV20-1 and TRBJ2-3; 7 bases map to TRBD1. The CDR3 contains 14 residues. The trim removed 6 bases at V and 0 bases at J, leaving 6 bases unmatched. CDR1 is DFQATT, CDR2 SNEGSKA, per germline (reference sequence). CDR3 bases: TGCAGTGCCCCGGGACAGTTAAGCACAGATACGCAGTATTTT. Encoded protein: CSAPGQLSTDTQYF.

There are many counts of this clonotype. This chain uses TRBV7-6 with TRBJ2-1, with 9 bases matching TRBD2. V trimming: 1 base; J trimming: 9 bases; junction bases outside the gene matches: 7. This CDR3 comprises 15 residues. Germline assignment: CDR1 SGHVS and CDR2 FNYEAQ. Here the CDR3 reads CASSLEAGGPVEQFF. Written as DNA, the CDR3 is TGTGCCAGCAGCTTAGAAGCGGGAGGCCCAGTTGAGCAGTTCTTC.

This clonotype was observed many times. This chain links TRBV7-8 with TRBJ2-5, with D perhaps TRBD1 (6 bases). The CDR3 totals 16 residues. Germline CDR1 SGHVS, CDR2 FQNEAQ. V gave up 5 bases and J gave up 5 bases, with 21 bases separating them. CDR3 amino acids: CASSKSGTIGAETQYF. CDR3 nucleotide sequence: TGTGCCAGCAGCAAATCCGGGACAATTGGCGCGGAGACCCAGTACTTC.

This clonotype was recorded many times. V usage is TRBV10-3 and J usage is TRBJ2-3, with D perhaps matching TRBD2 (5 bases). Trimming pared 3 bases from V and 2 bases from J, leaving 12 bases between. This CDR3 spans 15 amino acids. Germline V gives CDR1 ENHRY, CDR2 SYGVKD. CDR3 in amino acids: CAISESSIFTDTQYF. The CDR3 bases are TGTGCCATCAGTGAATCTAGCATTTTCACAGATACGCAGTATTTT.

This clonotype was observed at least ten times. The gene calls are TRBV10-3 and TRBJ2-7, with D possibly matching TRBD1 (6 bases). CDR1 ENHRY and CDR2 SYGVKD come from the germline V gene. There are 14 residues in the CDR3. Trimming took off 7 bases at V and 5 bases at J, with 18 bases between the two ends. CDR3 loop: CAIKIGQTGNEQYF. CDR3 nucleotide sequence: TGTGCCATCAAGATTGGACAGACCGGCAACGAGCAGTACTTC.

This rearrangement joins TRBV5-5 to TRBJ2-1; 11 positions agree with TRBD2. V lost 2 bases and J lost 9; bases outside the gene matches: 16. This CDR3 comprises 18 residues. The germline gives CDR1 SGHKS, CDR2 YYEKEE (reference sequence). The CDR3, as DNA: TGTGCCAGCAGCTTCGCCTACCCCTCACTAGCGGGAGATGGTGAGCAGTTCTTC. Residues: CASSFAYPSLAGDGEQFF.

This clonotype has only a few counts. The rearrangement links TRBV11-3 to TRBJ2-6; a weak D match, TRBD2 (6 bases). The CDR3 runs 15 residues. V was trimmed by 4 bases and J by 2 bases, leaving 9 bases between them. CDR1 SGHNT and CDR2 YENEEA come from the germline V gene. The CDR3 nucleotides are TGTGCCAGCAGCTCCGGAGGGACTGGGGCCAACGTCCTGACTTTC. Protein sequence: CASSSGGTGANVLTF.

The chain links TRBV12-3 or TRBV12-4 to TRBJ1-1; unclear D gene. The V and J ends lost 3 bases and 4 bases respectively, with 9 bases between them. This CDR3 region has 13 residues. The CDR3 spells CASSFAVATEAFF. The CDR3, as DNA: TGTGCCAGCAGTTTCGCCGTGGCCACTGAAGCTTTCTTT.

This clonotype appeared many times. The J gene is TRBJ2-7, the V gene TRBV6-2 or TRBV6-3, with 9 bases aligning to TRBD2. Germline trimming cut 0 bases from V and 4 bases from J; bases unmatched to any gene: 10. The CDR3 is 17 amino acids. The germline V gene has CDR1 MNHEY and CDR2 SVGEGT. The CDR3 DNA reads as TGTGCCAGCAGTTACTCTTTGAGCAGCGGGAGGTTGTACGAGCAGTACTTC. Amino acids: CASSYSLSSGRLYEQYF.

This clonotype has at least ten counts. CDR3 DNA: TGTGCCAGCAGCTTAGCGAACGGACAAGCTTTCTTT. This codes for CASSLANGQAFF. The chain employs TRBV7-6 and TRBJ1-1; D not certain. The germline V gene has CDR1 SGHVS and CDR2 FNYEAQ. The CDR3 contains 12 residues. Trimming removed 0 bases from V and 9 bases from J, with 8 bases in between.

In its sample, this clonotype was seen a few times. The DNA of the CDR3 is TGTGCCATCAGTGAGAGGGACAGGGATGAAGCTTTCTTT. Its protein is CAISERDRDEAFF. The J gene is TRBJ1-1, the V gene TRBV10-3, with TRBD1 matching over 9 bases. This CDR3 is 13 amino acids long. V trimming: 2 bases; J trimming: 7 bases; junction bases outside the gene matches: 2. CDR1 is ENHRY and CDR2 is SYGVKD in the germline V gene.

This clonotype was recorded once. The chain employs TRBV7-2 and TRBJ2-1; D gene ambiguous. The last part of the DNA fits TRBJ2-7 better; the J call may be wrong. Looked up from germline, CDR1 is SGHTA and CDR2 is FQGNSA. The CDR3 runs to 10 residues. CDR3 loop: CASSSGEQYF. Written as DNA, the CDR3 is TGTGCCAGCAGTTCAGGCGAGCAGTACTTC.

There are a few counts of this clonotype. The chain couples TRBV29-1 to TRBJ2-1; D is unresolved. CDR1 SQVTM and CDR2 ANQGSEA come from the germline V gene. This CDR3 region has 13 residues. The ends were cut back, 5 bases at V and 0 bases at J, with 8 bases in the middle. The CDR3 DNA follows: TGCAGCGTTCGGTCTCGCTCCTACAATGAGCAGTTCTTC. Its translation is CSVRSRSYNEQFF.

This clonotype came up a few times. The chain is built from TRBV9 and TRBJ2-7; D call uncertain. Trimming took 0 bases from V and 3 from J, leaving 22 bases between them. This CDR3 contains 18 residues. Per germline, CDR1 SGDLS and CDR2 YYNGEE. Here the CDR3 reads CASSVEPKSIPEYYEQYF. As DNA, the CDR3 is TGTGCCAGCAGCGTAGAGCCGAAAAGTATACCGGAGTACTACGAGCAGTACTTC.

Ten or more counts support this clonotype. The rearrangement uses TRBV7-9 and TRBJ2-5; 9 bases fit TRBD2. The germline V gene encodes CDR1 SEHNR and CDR2 FQNEAQ (reference sequence). Trimming removed 7 bases from V and 1 base from J; junction bases left unmatched: 7. This CDR3 has 15 amino acids. The CDR3 region is CASTVTSGPQETQYF. CDR3 in DNA: TGTGCCAGCACGGTGACTAGCGGCCCCCAAGAGACCCAGTACTTC.

This clonotype was seen more than once but under ten times. This chain links TRBV19 with TRBJ2-1; no firm D call. Germline assignment: CDR1 LNHDA and CDR2 SQIVND (reference sequence). With 6 bases removed from V and 0 bases from J, the gap between germline ends came to 12 bases. This CDR3 spans 15 amino acids. The CDR3 reads CASRQTRSSYNEQFF. DNA of the CDR3: TGTGCCAGTAGACAGACCCGGAGCTCCTACAATGAGCAGTTCTTC.

This clonotype was detected ten times or more. The J gene is TRBJ1-2, the V gene TRBV7-2; weak D call: TRBD1 (6 bases). Germline CDR1 SGHTA, CDR2 FQGNSA. The CDR3 is 14 residues long. Trimming stripped 7 bases from V and 3 bases from J, with 15 bases between. In DNA, the CDR3 is TGTGCCAGCAACTACAGGGCGGACGACTATGGCTACACCTTC. Its protein is CASNYRADDYGYTF.

This clonotype was seen at least ten times. This chain links TRBV28 with TRBJ1-3; 12 bases fit TRBD1. This CDR3 comprises 18 residues. V gave up 5 bases and J gave up 0 bases; unmatched junction bases: 8. Germline V gene lookup returns CDR1 MDHEN and CDR2 SYDVKM. The CDR3 nucleotides are TGTGCCAGCAGTCAACCGGGACAGGGGGCCCACTCTGGAAACACCATATATTTT. The encoded protein is CASSQPGQGAHSGNTIYF.

In this sample, this clonotype turned up a few times. The chain links TRBV4-1 to TRBJ2-3, with 7 positions matching TRBD1. Germline-derived CDR1 and CDR2 are MGHRA and YSYEKL. The CDR3 is made up of 16 amino acids. V was pared by 5 bases and J by 1 base, with 9 bases of the junction left unmatched. The CDR3 DNA reads TGCGCCAGCAGCTACGACAGGGTGGTCGGCACAGATACGCAGTATTTT. The encoded protein is CASSYDRVVGTDTQYF.

V usage is TRBV4-1 and J usage is TRBJ2-1; 10 positions match TRBD2. The CDR3 totals 17 residues. J was trimmed by 5 bases and V by 0 bases; bases with no gene match: 7. CDR1 and CDR2 (germline): MGHRA, YSYEKL. The CDR3 coding sequence is TGCGCCAGCAGCCAAGAGGGGCTAGCGGGAGTTGACAATGAGCAGTTCTTC. Its protein product is CASSQEGLAGVDNEQFF.